This T cell receptor (beta chain) was identified during a study of blood T cell repertoires in COVID-19. Study-level background: From the United States, Italy and Spain came samples of acute and convalescent COVID-19.

This CDR3 contains 16 residues. Germline CDR1 and CDR2: SGHRS and YFSETQ. With 4 bases clipped from V and 8 bases from J, the junction kept 10 bases outside the gene matches. Using immunoSEQ multiplex PCR, the repertoire was profiled, and TCRdb retains in-frame clones only, with some absent. The sample lists roughly 120,000 clones, more than 65% seen once, with under 8% in the top ten. The chain joins TRBV5-1 to TRBJ2-1; the match to TRBD2 covers 12 bases. The clonotype originates from a woman aged 80 or older with active or convalescent COVID-19. The specimen was peripheral blood. The DNA of the CDR3 is TGCGCCAGCAGCCCACTAGCGGGAGGCGTCTCACATGAGCAGTTCTTC. Protein sequence: CASSPLAGGVSHEQFF.